This T cell receptor beta chain was found in a study of HIV-infected patients and healthy controls. All unsorted peripheral T cells were captured because whole blood was used without fractionation. Alpha and beta constant-region primers primed reverse transcription of 400 to 500 ng RNA. Alpha and beta chain libraries were made separately by chain-specific third strand synthesis with multiplexing indices. A 12-nucleotide barcode per molecule came from two concatenated random hexamers added pre-amplification. In TCRdb, the 5' RACE reads were re-called with MiXCR into one record per CDR3 protein. The sample has about 12,000 distinct CDR3 sequences; under 6.5% are singletons. Germline V gives CDR1 MNHEY, CDR2 SVGAGI. V was clipped by 0 bases and J by 2 bases, with 8 bases between them. The length of the CDR3 is 15 residues. General study findings and limits: Compared with healthy controls, HIV-infected patients showed less CDR3 sharing between individuals. HIV-infected repertoires had significantly higher mean Gini indices than controls, possibly reflecting oligoclonality.

This clonotype counts as medium-sized. Antigen unknown. Sequenced: blood. The chain has TRBV6-5 and TRBJ2-1, with D possibly being TRBD2 (5 bases). The sequence was obtained from an adult in good health. The CDR3, as DNA: TGTGCCAGCAGTTACTCGCGGAGGACCTACAATGAGCAGTTCTTC. Translating it yields CASSYSRRTYNEQFF.